Following are 12 T cell receptor beta chains from one sample sequenced in a study of blood T cells in healthy people across ages (dated by TCRdb to about 2015). Library construction relied on 5' RACE. For sequencing, an Illumina HiSeq 2500 was employed. A second PCR of about 7 to 12 cycles was performed with a sample-barcoded 5' primer and a J-beta primer mix. In TCRdb, the public reads were trimmed at Q25 with fastp and aligned with MiXCR, with productive beta chains retained. CDR3 protein sequences are deduplicated, and each keeps its most common genes and DNA. Here the sample has hundreds of thousands of distinct CDR3 sequences; around three fifths occur a single time. The ten top clones hold about a quarter of the sample. The sequencing input was blood. The source is a man aged 40-55 years in good health.

This clonotype was counted between two and nine times. The chain carries TRBV7-6 and TRBJ2-1; D may be TRBD1 or TRBD2 (6 bases each). The V end lost 4 bases, the J end lost 7 bases, and 14 bases lay between the germline ends. CDR1 SGHVS and CDR2 FNYEAQ come from the germline V gene. CDR3 length: 14 residues. The CDR3 sequence is CASSSRLGGNEQFF. Here the CDR3 DNA reads TGTGCCAGCAGCTCGCGACTAGGGGGTAATGAGCAGTTCTTC.

CDR3 sequence: CASSLVGTIYGYTF. The CDR3 DNA reads as TGTGCCAGCAGCTTAGTTGGGACGATCTATGGCTACACCTTC. The chain couples TRBV7-2 to TRBJ1-2, with D possibly matching TRBD1 (5 bases). V lost 1 base and J lost 4, with 10 bases in between. Germline-derived CDR1 and CDR2 are SGHTA and FQGNSA. The CDR3 consists of 14 residues.

The rearrangement uses TRBV20-1 and TRBJ2-4; TRBD2 matches 9 bases. This CDR3 contains 21 residues. After removal of 2 bases from V and 1 base from J, the junction contained 21 bases not matched to a gene. Germline values: CDR1 DFQATT, CDR2 SNEGSKA (reference sequence). CDR3 residues: CSARPSTAGGELSLAKNIQYF. The CDR3 region has the DNA TGCAGTGCTAGACCAAGCACAGCGGGGGGAGAACTTTCCCTTGCCAAAAACATTCAGTACTTC.

The chain has TRBV12-3 or TRBV12-4 and TRBJ1-1; possibly TRBD1 for D (5 bases). V lost 3 bases and J 0 bases, leaving 8 bases between the germline ends. CDR3 length: 14 residues. The CDR3 region is CASSLWGVNTEAFF. The CDR3 DNA sequence: TGTGCCAGCAGTTTGTGGGGGGTGAACACTGAAGCTTTCTTT.

V and J are TRBV9 and TRBJ2-5, with TRBD2 matching 8 bases. The CDR3 consists of 16 residues. Germline V gene lookup returns CDR1 SGDLS and CDR2 YYNGEE. Trimming at V came to 0 bases and at J to 2 bases, leaving 6 bases not matched to a gene. The CDR3 nucleotides read TGTGCCAGCAGCGTAGCGGCGGGGGGCCTGCAAGAGACCCAGTACTTC. Protein product: CASSVAAGGLQETQYF.

This chain links TRBV7-7 with TRBJ2-4; D perhaps matches TRBD1 (5 bases). The DNA end lines up better with TRBJ2-7; the J call may be wrong. The germline gives CDR1 SSHAT, CDR2 FNYEAQ (reference sequence). The CDR3 has 17 residues. The CDR3 region has the DNA TGTGCCAGCAGCTTAGCCGGAAAGACAGTGTTCTACTACGAGCAGTACTTC. Translated: CASSLAGKTVFYYEQYF.

This chain uses TRBV6-1 with TRBJ2-7, with 7 bases matching TRBD2. Per the germline V gene, CDR1 is MNHNS and CDR2 is SASEGT. J was trimmed by 7 bases and V by 6 bases; bases with no gene match: 21. The length of the CDR3 is 17 residues. The CDR3 sequence is CASRTARAGRSYNEQYF. CDR3 DNA: TGTGCCAGCAGGACCGCCCGAGCGGGAAGGTCCTACAATGAGCAGTACTTC.

This chain joins TRBV5-1 and TRBJ2-7; no definite D call. CDR1 and CDR2 from the germline V gene are SGHRS and YFSETQ. The V end lost 5 bases, the J end lost 5 bases, and 11 bases lay between the germline ends. The CDR3 is 12 residues long. The CDR3 here is CASSPRPDEQYF. CDR3 coding DNA: TGCGCCAGCAGTCCCCGACCGGACGAGCAGTACTTC.

This clonotype was detected a few times. This chain uses TRBV9 with TRBJ1-2; D call uncertain. The CDR3 covers 13 residues. Trimming took 0 bases from V and 6 from J, leaving 9 bases between them. Germline V gene sequence: CDR1 SGDLS, CDR2 YYNGEE. The CDR3, as DNA: TGTGCCAGCAGCGTAGCCCTCTCAGATGGCTACACCTTC. It specifies CASSVALSDGYTF.

V and J are TRBV24-1 and TRBJ1-2; maybe TRBD1 (6 bases). The V and J ends lost 4 bases and 5 bases respectively, with 19 bases between them. This CDR3 spans 16 amino acids. CDR1 and CDR2 (germline): KGHDR, SFDVKD. CDR3 sequence (DNA): TGTGCCACCAGTGACCCCTCCGGGGGGCAGAGGTATGGCTACACCTTC. Amino acid sequence: CATSDPSGGQRYGYTF.

The rearrangement joins TRBV4-2 to TRBJ1-1; 9 bases fit TRBD1. V shed 4 bases, J shed 0 bases, and the junction held 6 bases outside the gene matches. The germline V gene has CDR1 LGHNA and CDR2 YNFKEQ. The CDR3 spans 16 residues. CDR3 loop: CASSLDRGNMNTEAFF. The CDR3 nucleotides read TGTGCCAGCAGCCTGGACAGGGGAAACATGAACACTGAAGCTTTCTTT.

The V gene is TRBV20-1, the J gene TRBJ1-6, with a possible D match to TRBD1 (6 bases). Germline V gene lookup returns CDR1 DFQATT and CDR2 SNEGSKA (reference sequence). V lost 0 bases and J lost 7, with 16 bases in between. The CDR3 is 16 amino acids. CDR3 DNA sequence: TGCAGTGCTAGAGATGGGGGCCAGGGAGTGAATTCACCCCTCCACTTT. Translated, it gives CSARDGGQGVNSPLHF.